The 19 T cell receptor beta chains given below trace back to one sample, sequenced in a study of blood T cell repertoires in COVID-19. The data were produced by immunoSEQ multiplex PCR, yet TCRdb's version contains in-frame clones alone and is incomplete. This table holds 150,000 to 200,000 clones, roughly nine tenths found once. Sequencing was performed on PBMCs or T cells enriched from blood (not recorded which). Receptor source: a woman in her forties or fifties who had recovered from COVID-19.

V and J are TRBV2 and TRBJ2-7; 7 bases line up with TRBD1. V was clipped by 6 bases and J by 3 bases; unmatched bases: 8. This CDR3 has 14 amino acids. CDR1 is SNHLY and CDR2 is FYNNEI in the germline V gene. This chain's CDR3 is CASRRGRPIYEQYF. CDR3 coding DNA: TGTGCCAGCAGAAGGGGGCGGCCCATCTACGAGCAGTACTTC.

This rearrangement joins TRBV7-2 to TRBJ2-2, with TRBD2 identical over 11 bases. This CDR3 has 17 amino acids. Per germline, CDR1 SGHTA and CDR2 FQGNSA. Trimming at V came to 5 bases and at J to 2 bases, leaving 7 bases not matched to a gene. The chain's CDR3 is CASSDTLAGGNTGELFF. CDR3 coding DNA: TGTGCCAGCAGCGACACCCTAGCGGGAGGTAACACCGGGGAGCTGTTTTTT.

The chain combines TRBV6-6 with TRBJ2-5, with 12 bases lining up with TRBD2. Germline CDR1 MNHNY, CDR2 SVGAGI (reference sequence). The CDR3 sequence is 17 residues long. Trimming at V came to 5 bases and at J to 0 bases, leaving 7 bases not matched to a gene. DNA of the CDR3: TGTGCCAGCAGTCTCAGACTAGCGGGAGACGACCAAGAGACCCAGTACTTC. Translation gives CASSLRLAGDDQETQYF.

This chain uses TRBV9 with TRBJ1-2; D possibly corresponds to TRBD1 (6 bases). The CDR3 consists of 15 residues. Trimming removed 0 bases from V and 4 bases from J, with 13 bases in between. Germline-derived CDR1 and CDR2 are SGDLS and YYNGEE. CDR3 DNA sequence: TGTGCCAGCAGCGTAGATAGGACAGTGCCCTATGGCTACACCTTC. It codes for CASSVDRTVPYGYTF.

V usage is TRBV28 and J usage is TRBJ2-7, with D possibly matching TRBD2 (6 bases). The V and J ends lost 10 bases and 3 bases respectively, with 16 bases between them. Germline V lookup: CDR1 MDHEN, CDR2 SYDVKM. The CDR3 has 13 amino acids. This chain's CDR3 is CATRAGANYEQYF. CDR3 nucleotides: TGTGCCACCAGAGCGGGTGCTAACTACGAGCAGTACTTC.

Here the CDR3 reads CASSRGTSGNEQYF. As DNA, the CDR3 is TGTGCCAGCAGCCGCGGGACTAGCGGGAACGAGCAGTACTTC. The J gene is TRBJ2-7, the V gene TRBV6-2 or TRBV6-3; 13 bases line up with TRBD2. Germline V gene sequence: CDR1 MNHEY, CDR2 SVGEGT. The CDR3 is 14 amino acids. Trimming took 6 bases from V and 5 from J; bases not matched to a gene: 4.

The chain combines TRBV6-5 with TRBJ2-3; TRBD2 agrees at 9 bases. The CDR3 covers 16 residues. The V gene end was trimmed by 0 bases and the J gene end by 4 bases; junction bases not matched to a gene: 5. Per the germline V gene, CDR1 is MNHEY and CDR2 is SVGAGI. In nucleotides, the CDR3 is TGTGCCAGCAGTTACTCGATAGCGGGAGTGGCAGATACGCAGTATTTT. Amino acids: CASSYSIAGVADTQYF.

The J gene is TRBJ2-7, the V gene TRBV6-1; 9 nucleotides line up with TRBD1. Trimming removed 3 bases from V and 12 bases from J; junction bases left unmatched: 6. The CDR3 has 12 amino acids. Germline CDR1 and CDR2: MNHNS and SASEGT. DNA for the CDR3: TGTGCCAGCAGTGAGGTAACAGGGGGCACGTACTTC. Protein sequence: CASSEVTGGTYF.

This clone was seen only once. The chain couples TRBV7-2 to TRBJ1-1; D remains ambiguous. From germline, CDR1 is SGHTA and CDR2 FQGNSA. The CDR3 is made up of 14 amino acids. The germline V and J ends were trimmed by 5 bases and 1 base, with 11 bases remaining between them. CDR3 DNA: TGTGCCAGCAGCCTGTACGGGTCGAACACTGAAGCTTTCTTT. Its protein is CASSLYGSNTEAFF.

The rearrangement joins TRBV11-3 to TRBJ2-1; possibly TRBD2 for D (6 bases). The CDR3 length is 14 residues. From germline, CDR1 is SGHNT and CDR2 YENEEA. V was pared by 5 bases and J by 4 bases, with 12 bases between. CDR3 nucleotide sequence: TGTGCCAGCAGCACCCGTAGCGGATACAATGAGCAGTTCTTC. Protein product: CASSTRSGYNEQFF.

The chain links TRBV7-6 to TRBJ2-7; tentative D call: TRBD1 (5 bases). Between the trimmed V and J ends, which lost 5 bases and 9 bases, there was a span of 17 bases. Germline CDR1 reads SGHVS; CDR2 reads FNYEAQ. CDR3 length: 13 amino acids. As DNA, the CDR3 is TGTGCCAGCAGCCCCGCGACAGCGCTCACGCAGTACTTC. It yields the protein CASSPATALTQYF.

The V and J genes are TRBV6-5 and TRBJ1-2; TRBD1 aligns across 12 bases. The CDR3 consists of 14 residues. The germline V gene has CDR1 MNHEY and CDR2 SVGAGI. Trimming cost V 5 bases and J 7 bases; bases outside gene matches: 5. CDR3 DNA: TGTGCCAGCAGTCGGGGACAGGGGGCGCGTGGCTACACCTTC. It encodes CASSRGQGARGYTF.

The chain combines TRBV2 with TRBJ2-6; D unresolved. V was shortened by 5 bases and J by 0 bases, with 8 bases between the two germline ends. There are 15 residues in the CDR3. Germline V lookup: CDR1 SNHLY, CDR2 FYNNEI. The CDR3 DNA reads TGTGCCAGCAGTTCCAAGAGCTCTGGGGCCAACGTCCTGACTTTC. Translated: CASSSKSSGANVLTF.

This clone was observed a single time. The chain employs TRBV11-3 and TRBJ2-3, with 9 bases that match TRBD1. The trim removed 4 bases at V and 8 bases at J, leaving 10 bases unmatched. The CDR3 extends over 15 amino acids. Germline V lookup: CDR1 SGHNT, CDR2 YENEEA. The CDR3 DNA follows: TGTGCCAGCAGCTCCCGGACAGGGGCTGGTGGTACGCAGTATTTT. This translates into CASSSRTGAGGTQYF.

The CDR3 reads CASSWSGVMNTEAFF. DNA for the CDR3: TGTGCCAGCAGTTGGTCAGGGGTCATGAACACTGAAGCTTTCTTT. This chain connects TRBV6-5 to TRBJ1-1, with D possibly being TRBD1 (6 bases). V lost 4 bases to trimming and J lost 0 bases, with 12 bases between them. Germline loops: CDR1 MNHEY, CDR2 SVGAGI. CDR3 length equals 15 residues.

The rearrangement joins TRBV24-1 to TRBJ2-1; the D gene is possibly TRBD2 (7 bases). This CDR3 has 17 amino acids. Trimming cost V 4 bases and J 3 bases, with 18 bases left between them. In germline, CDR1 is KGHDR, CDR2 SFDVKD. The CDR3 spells CATSEPQGGRSYNEQFF. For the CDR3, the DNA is TGTGCCACCAGTGAACCACAGGGAGGGCGAAGCTACAATGAGCAGTTCTTC.

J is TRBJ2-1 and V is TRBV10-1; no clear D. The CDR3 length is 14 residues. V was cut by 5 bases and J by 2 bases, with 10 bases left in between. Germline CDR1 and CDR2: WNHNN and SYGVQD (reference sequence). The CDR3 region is CASSLGRTYNEQFF. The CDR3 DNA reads TGCGCCAGCAGTTTGGGCAGGACCTACAATGAGCAGTTCTTC.

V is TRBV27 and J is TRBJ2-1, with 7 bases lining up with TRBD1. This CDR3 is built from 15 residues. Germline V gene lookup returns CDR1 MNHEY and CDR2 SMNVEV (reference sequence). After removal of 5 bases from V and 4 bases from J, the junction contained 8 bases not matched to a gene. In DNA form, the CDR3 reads TGTGCCAGCAGTGGGGGACAGCCTCTTTACAATGAGCAGTTCTTC. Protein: CASSGGQPLYNEQFF.

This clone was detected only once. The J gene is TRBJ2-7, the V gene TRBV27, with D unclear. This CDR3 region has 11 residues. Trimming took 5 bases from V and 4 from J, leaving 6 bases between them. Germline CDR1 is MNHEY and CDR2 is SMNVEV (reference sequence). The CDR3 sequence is CASSPQYEQYF. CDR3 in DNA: TGTGCCAGCAGTCCCCAGTACGAGCAGTACTTC.